This passage covers 11 T cell receptor beta chains from one sample sequenced in a study of T cell clonality in common variable immunodeficiency (dated by TCRdb to the mid-2010s). The library relied on the immunoSEQ multiplex PCR assay. This immuneACCESS table, as held by TCRdb, lists in-frame sequences with V and J called but not all clones. Of the missing ones, under half trace to an unresolved V gene in checked studies; the others have no known cause. For this sample, tens of thousands of clones are listed, none of them singletons. The ten largest clones represent less than 3% of the sample. The sequenced sample was peripheral blood mononuclear cells. These receptors came from a person aged 18 to 70 in good health.

This clone was detected many times. The CDR3 extends 3 residues past the end of the read, so its final part is completed from the germline J gene. V usage is TRBV28 and J usage is TRBJ1-1, with D perhaps matching TRBD1 (5 bases). The CDR3 contains 12 residues. The V end lost 6 bases, the J end lost 6 bases, and 11 bases lay between the germline ends. Germline V lookup: CDR1 MDHEN, CDR2 SYDVKM. CDR3 DNA, as far as it was read: TGTGCCAGCAGCTCGGGACTCCCTGAA. Translation gives CASSSGLPE. The complete CDR3 protein is CASSSGLPEAFF. Supplemented by reference TRBV28 and TRBJ1-1, the full variable domain reads DVKVTQSSRYLVKRTGEKVFLECVQDMDHENMFWYRQDPGLGLRLIYFSYDVKMKEKGDIPEGYSVSREKKERFSLILESASTNQTSMYLCASSSGLPEAFFGQGTRLTVV.

This clone has at least ten counts. The CDR3 is cut off 3 residues early in the read; its end comes from the germline J gene. The chain is built from TRBV7-2 and TRBJ2-6; D uncertain. Germline-derived CDR1 and CDR2 are SGHTA and FQGNSA. V shed 3 bases and J shed 0 bases, with 6 bases lying between them. The CDR3 loop spans 15 amino acids. Incomplete CDR3 DNA: TGTGCCAGCAGCTTGTGGGCCTCTGGGGCCAACGTC. Residues: CASSLWASGANV. The full CDR3 sequence reads CASSLWASGANVLTF.

This clone was counted many times. The CDR3 end lies 3 residues beyond the end of the read and is filled in from the germline J gene. The chain recombines TRBV6-1 with TRBJ1-1; the match to TRBD1 covers 7 bases. Germline assignment: CDR1 MNHNS and CDR2 SASEGT. J lost 1 base, V lost 3 bases, and 5 bases had no gene match. The CDR3 contains 15 residues. CDR3 protein: CASSDNRGGNTEAFF. The DNA read from the CDR3 is TGTGCCAGCAGTGATAACAGGGGAGGGAACACTGAA.

For this clone: The read ends 3 residues early relative to the CDR3; the germline J gene fills the gap. The chain is built from TRBV2 and TRBJ1-4; no definite D call. Trimming left V 2 bases short and J 3 bases short, with 10 bases between. CDR1 is SNHLY, CDR2 FYNNEI, per germline. The CDR3 sequence is 15 residues long. CDR3 amino acids: CASSERPFANEKLFF. CDR3 bases read: TGTGCCAGCAGTGAAAGGCCCTTCGCTAATGAAAAA.

This clone has at least ten counts. The sequenced fragment ends 3 residues before the CDR3 boundary, so the rest is inferred from the germline J gene. The chain employs TRBV29-1 and TRBJ2-7; D is undetermined. The V end lost 3 bases, the J end lost 3 bases, and 15 bases lay between the germline ends. Per the germline V gene, CDR1 is SQVTM and CDR2 is ANQGSEA. The CDR3 runs to 14 residues. The sequenced CDR3 bases are TGCAGCGTTGAGCAGGTTAATTCAGGCTACGAG. It codes for CSVEQVNSGYE. The entire CDR3 protein reads CSVEQVNSGYEQYF.

This clone was seen ten or more times. The CDR3 end lies 3 residues beyond the end of the read and is filled in from the germline J gene. This rearrangement joins TRBV18 to TRBJ1-4; 8 bases are a match to TRBD1. CDR3 size: 15 residues. Germline CDR1 and CDR2: KGHSH and LQKENI. V dropped 6 bases and J dropped 3; count of bases not matched to a gene: 6. The CDR3 sequence: CASSQEQGANEKLFF. The part of the CDR3 DNA that was read is TGTGCCAGCTCCCAAGAACAGGGGGCTAATGAAAAA.

By proportion, this clone is medium-sized. The read terminates 3 residues ahead of where the CDR3 ends, so the germline J gene completes it. This chain uses TRBV29-1 with TRBJ2-3; no clear D. Germline-derived CDR1 and CDR2 are SQVTM and ANQGSEA. The CDR3 length is 14 residues. Between the trimmed V and J ends, which lost 3 bases and 6 bases, there was a span of 16 bases. The part of the CDR3 DNA that was read is TGCAGCGTTGATTTAAGCACCGGTGTGGATACG. This encodes CSVDLSTGVDT. The full CDR3 sequence reads CSVDLSTGVDTQYF.

This clone was seen at least ten times. CDR3 amino acids: CASSERRGAGTGELFF. The part of the CDR3 DNA that was read is TGTGCCAGCAGTGAAAGGCGGGGGGCGGGCACCGGGGAG. This chain uses TRBV6-1 with TRBJ2-2; 8 bases are a match to TRBD2. The read ends 3 residues early relative to the CDR3; the germline J gene fills the gap. V shed 2 bases and J 4 bases; nucleotides not matched to a gene: 6. There are 16 residues in the CDR3. Germline V gives CDR1 MNHNS, CDR2 SASEGT.

With regard to this clone: The CDR3 end is not reached by the read, which stops 3 residues before it; the germline J gene fills it in. The genes are TRBV5-3 and TRBJ1-5, with 9 bases identical to TRBD1. TRBV5-3 is an open reading frame, and its role is uncertain. The ends lost 1 base at V and 7 bases at J; junction bases unmatched: 6. CDR3 length: 15 residues. The chain's CDR3 is CARSLYRDRAQPQHF. The CDR3 DNA, read in part, is TGTGCCAGAAGCTTGTACCGGGACAGGGCACAGCCC.

This clone was counted between two and nine times. Compared with germline, one end of the junction differs, possibly owing to a read error. The read falls 3 residues short of the CDR3 end, and the missing part is taken from the germline J gene. This chain uses TRBV7-9 with TRBJ1-1, with D possibly being TRBD1 (6 bases). Germline assignment: CDR1 SEHNR and CDR2 FQNEAQ (reference sequence). The CDR3 sequence is 11 residues long. CDR3 sequence reads: CSSDIKGVAFF. The DNA read from the CDR3 is TGTTCCAGCGACATTAAGGGGGTG.

This clone appeared many times. The read ends 3 residues shy of where the CDR3 ends; the end is completed using the germline J gene. The V and J genes are TRBV5-1 and TRBJ2-5; a possible D gene is TRBD2 (6 bases). Germline V gene data show CDR1 as SGHRS and CDR2 as YFSETQ. Deletions cut 4 bases from V and 5 bases from J, with 18 bases between. This CDR3 is 15 amino acids long. The sequenced CDR3 bases are TGCGCCAGCAGCCCCCACGGCGGGGCCCGGGAGACC. This translates into CASSPHGGARET. The whole CDR3 sequence is CASSPHGGARETQYF.